The clone carrying this T cell receptor beta chain was picked up many times. As yet, its antigen is unknown. The data belong to a study of early T cells in non-severe SARS-CoV-2 infection. Individual cDNA molecules received unique molecular identifiers. TCRdb used MiXCR to reprocess the 5' RACE reads, holding one entry per CDR3 protein. Of some 60,000 distinct CDR3 sequences detected, roughly 13% appear once; the ten largest clones hold under 1.5%. Study-level results: Reliance on VDJdb matching favored anti-spike CD8 responses; private and CD4 specificities were missed.

With 4 bases clipped from V and 2 bases from J, the junction kept 4 bases outside the gene matches. CDR3 length equals 13 residues. Germline loops: CDR1 SQVTM, CDR2 ANQGSEA. The source is an adult who was a healthcare worker with PCR-confirmed SARS-CoV-2 infection or an uninfected control (not recorded which). The chain has TRBV29-1 and TRBJ2-5; 7 bases are shared with TRBD1. This specimen was whole blood, taken at baseline. Here the CDR3 reads CSVAGQAQETQYF. In nucleotides, the CDR3 is TGCAGCGTTGCTGGACAGGCTCAAGAGACCCAGTACTTC.